Listed below are T cell receptor beta chains from one sample, sequenced in a study of blood T cells in healthy people across ages. TCRdb ran MiXCR on the 5' RACE reads and lists one entry per CDR3 protein. The data show around 650,000 distinct CDR3 sequences, approximately 40% seen once. The material sequenced was blood. These receptors were collected from a man older than 75 in good health. The CDR3 runs from the conserved cysteine through the conserved F or W. The D gene is left open where the match is weak. Rows give clone size only sometimes, using once, few, many, or a class for an expanded clone.

J gene	D gene	V gene	clone size	CDR3 DNA	CDR3 protein
TRBJ2-1	TRBD2	TRBV7-2	few	TGTGCCAGCAGCTTAGGCTACAGGACTAGCCGGAATGAGCAGTTCTTC	CASSLGYRTSRNEQFF
TRBJ2-1	TRBD1	TRBV10-2	-	TGCGCCAGCAGAATTCAAGGGACAGGGAGAAATGAGCAGTTCTTC	CASRIQGTGRNEQFF
TRBJ2-5	-	TRBV20-1	-	TGCAGTGCTAGCTGGCGTCAAGAGACCCAGTACTTC	CSASWRQETQYF
TRBJ2-1	TRBD2	TRBV11-2	-	TGTGCCAGCAGCCTAGGGGCCCTAGCGGGAGGAGAGCAGTTCTTC	CASSLGALAGGEQFF
TRBJ1-2	TRBD1	TRBV6-2/TRBV6-3	few	TGTGCCAGCAGCCAACAACGGACAGGGGCTGGCTACACCTTC	CASSQQRTGAGYTF
TRBJ2-2	-	TRBV12-3/TRBV12-4	few	TGTGCCAGCAGTTCAACCGTGGGCTTCTCGAGACTGAACACCGGGGAGCTGTTTTTT	CASSSTVGFSRLNTGELFF
TRBJ1-5	-	TRBV20-1	-	TGCAGTGCTAGAAGGCTCCAAAGGGGTCCCAATCAGCCCCAGCATTTT	CSARRLQRGPNQPQHF
TRBJ2-1	-	TRBV29-1	many	TGCAGCGTTTCGACTAACAACAATGAGCAGTTCTTC	CSVSTNNNEQFF
TRBJ2-5	TRBD2	TRBV7-2	many	TGTGCCAGCAGCCCGATGCGGGGGGGAGAGACCCAGTACTTC	CASSPMRGGETQYF
TRBJ2-5	-	TRBV2	many	TGTGCCAGCAAAGGTTTCGAGGTCAAGGGCCAAGAGACCCAGTACTTC	CASKGFEVKGQETQYF
TRBJ2-1	-	TRBV20-1	few	TGCAGTGCTGGAGGGGGTCAGTTACCATCCTACAATGAGCAGTTCTTC	CSAGGGQLPSYNEQFF
TRBJ2-1	-	TRBV10-3	-	TGTGCCACCGAACAGGGGGCTCGGGCTAGCGGGGTCCTGAGCTCCTACAATGAGCAGTTCTTC	CATEQGARASGVLSSYNEQFF
TRBJ1-4	-	TRBV4-3	many	TGCGCCAGCAGCCAAGTTAAATCGGGGGGGAAACTGTTTTTT	CASSQVKSGGKLFF
TRBJ1-2	-	TRBV7-9	-	TGTGCCAGCAGCCTCGGCAAGGGAAGGAACTATGGCTACACCTTC	CASSLGKGRNYGYTF
TRBJ2-6	-	TRBV21-1	few	TGTGCCAGCAGCAAAGGCTTGGAAACAGGGGGCGCTTTCTCTGGGGCCAACGTCCTGACTTTC	CASSKGLETGGAFSGANVLTF
TRBJ1-2	TRBD1	TRBV15	many	TGTGCCACCAGCAGAGTCCAGACAGGGTACGGCTACACCTTC	CATSRVQTGYGYTF
TRBJ1-6	-	TRBV12-3/TRBV12-4	few	TGTGCCAGTACCCAAAGGGGGGCGTTCAATTCACCCCTCCACTTT	CASTQRGAFNSPLHF
TRBJ2-1	TRBD2	TRBV25-1	-	TGTGACAGCAGTGAATTAGGGACTAGGAAATACAATGAGCAGTTCTTC	CDSSELGTRKYNEQFF
TRBJ2-2	TRBD2	TRBV28	-	TGTGCCAGCAGTTTCGGAGCGGGGGGGCCCAACACCGGGGAGCTGTTTTTT	CASSFGAGGPNTGELFF
TRBJ1-3	-	TRBV20-1	once	TGCAGTGCTAGAGATCCGGCCTCTGGAAACACCATATATTTT	CSARDPASGNTIYF
TRBJ2-7	-	TRBV4-2	-	TGTGCCAGCAGCCAAGATCCCAGAGGGAACGAGCAGTACTTC	CASSQDPRGNEQYF
TRBJ1-1	-	TRBV29-1	few	TGCAGCGGCAGGGAATGGAGCACTGAAGCTTTCTTT	CSGREWSTEAFF